The following is a T cell receptor beta chain sequence with its context. No antigen is known for it. The CDR3 is 13 residues long. Germline V gene lookup returns CDR1 LNHDA and CDR2 SQIVND (reference sequence). After removal of 9 bases from V and 7 bases from J, the junction contained 8 bases not matched to a gene. Each of the donors was a healthy adult who was HIV-negative and had not had a recent acute infection or vaccination. The data are from a study of shared clonotypes between healthy human individuals. About the research overall: The people who gave samples were a couple of women and a few men aged 18 to 49. The study's findings and limits: Expectations were that clonotype sharing among donors would be affected by sequencing depth.

A 200 ng quantity of DNA, roughly 32,000 T cell genomes, went into the sorted-subset replicate PCRs. TCRdb keeps only in-frame clones here, not all; method: immunoSEQ multiplex PCR. The table lists roughly 1 million clones, roughly 70% of them singletons. The V and J genes are TRBV19 and TRBJ1-4; 7 positions match TRBD1. Source material: memory CD4+ T cells sorted from blood. This sample's subset: CD45RA-negative fraction. The clonotype was recovered from a man aged 18 to 30 in good health. DNA of the CDR3: TGTGCCAGCAGCTATAACAGGGGTGAAAAACTGTTTTTT. This sequence encodes CASSYNRGEKLFF.